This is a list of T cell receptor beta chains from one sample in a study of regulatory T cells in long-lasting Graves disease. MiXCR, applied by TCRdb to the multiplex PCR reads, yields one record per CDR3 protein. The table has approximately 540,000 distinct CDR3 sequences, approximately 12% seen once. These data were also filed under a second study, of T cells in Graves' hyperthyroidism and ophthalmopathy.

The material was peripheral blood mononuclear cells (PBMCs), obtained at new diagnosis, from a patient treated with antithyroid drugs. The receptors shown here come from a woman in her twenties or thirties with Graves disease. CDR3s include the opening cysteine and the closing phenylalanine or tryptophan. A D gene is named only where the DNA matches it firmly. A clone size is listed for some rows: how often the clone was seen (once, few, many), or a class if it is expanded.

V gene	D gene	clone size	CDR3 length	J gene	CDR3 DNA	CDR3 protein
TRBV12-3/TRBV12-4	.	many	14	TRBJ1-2	TGTGCCAGCAGTTTAGACGGGGGCAGGGCCCGCTACACCTTC	CASSLDGGRARYTF
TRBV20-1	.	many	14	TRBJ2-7	TGCAGTGCTAGAGGACGGAGGAGCTCCTACGAGCAGTACTTC	CSARGRRSSYEQYF
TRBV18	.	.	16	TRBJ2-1	TGTGCCAGCCAGAGCTTATCAAGAAAATCCTACAATGAGCAGTTCTTC	CASQSLSRKSYNEQFF
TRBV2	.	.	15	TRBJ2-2	TGTGCCAGCAGTGGACCGGGATTAAACACCGGGGAGCTGTTTTTT	CASSGPGLNTGELFF
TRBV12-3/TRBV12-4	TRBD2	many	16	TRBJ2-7	TGTGCCAGCAGTGCATCCGGGACTAGCGGATCGGGCGAGCAGTACTTC	CASSASGTSGSGEQYF
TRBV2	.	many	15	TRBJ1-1	TGTGCCAGCAGGAGAGGAGGTGGGGGAGGCACTGAAGCTTTCTTT	CASRRGGGGGTEAFF
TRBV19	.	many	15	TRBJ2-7	TGTGCCAGTAGTATAGGCCCCTTGGAGGTAAACGAGCAGTACTTC	CASSIGPLEVNEQYF
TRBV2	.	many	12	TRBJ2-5	TGTGCCAGCATGGGCGGGACGGAGACCCAGTACTTC	CASMGGTETQYF
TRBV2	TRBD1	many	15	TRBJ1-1	TGTGCCAGCAGTGATCGCCAGGGGGGGGGAAATGAAGCTTTCTTT	CASSDRQGGGNEAFF
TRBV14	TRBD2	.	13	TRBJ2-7	TGTGCCAGCAGCTTGCTAGCGGGAGCCGAGCAGTACTTC	CASSLLAGAEQYF
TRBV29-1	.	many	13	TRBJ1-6	TGCAGCGTGAAATTCCCAGGGGAATCACCCCTCCACTTT	CSVKFPGESPLHF
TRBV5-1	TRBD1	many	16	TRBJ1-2	TGCGCCAGCAGCTTGGGTTCCTCCGGGACAGGATATGGCTACACCTTC	CASSLGSSGTGYGYTF
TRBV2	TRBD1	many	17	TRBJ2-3	TGTGCCAGCAGTGCCCCTGGGACAGTAGCTAGCACAGATACGCAGTATTTT	CASSAPGTVASTDTQYF
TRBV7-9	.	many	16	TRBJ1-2	TGTGCCAGCAGCTCTACCCTGAGCAGGGAGGCCTATGGCTACACCTTC	CASSSTLSREAYGYTF
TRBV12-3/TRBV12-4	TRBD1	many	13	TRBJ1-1	TGTGCCACCACAGGGGATCAGGACACTGAAGCTTTCTTT	CATTGDQDTEAFF
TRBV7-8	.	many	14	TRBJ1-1	TGTGCCACCTCCCGGGGGCGCGGGAACACTGAAGCTTTCTTT	CATSRGRGNTEAFF
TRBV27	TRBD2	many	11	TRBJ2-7	TGTGCCTCGGGGCTAGCGGACGAGCAGTACTTC	CASGLADEQYF
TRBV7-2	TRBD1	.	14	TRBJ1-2	TGTGCCAACAGCCCGGGACAGACTAACTATGGCTACACCTTC	CANSPGQTNYGYTF
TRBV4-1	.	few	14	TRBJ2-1	TGCGCCAGCAGCCAAACTGAGGCGAACAATGAGCAGTTCTTC	CASSQTEANNEQFF
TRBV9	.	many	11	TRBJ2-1	TGTGCCAGCAGCGCTAATAGTGAGCAGTTCTTC	CASSANSEQFF
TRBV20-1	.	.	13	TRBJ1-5	TGCAGTGCCCCAGACAGTAGCAATCAGCCCCAGCATTTT	CSAPDSSNQPQHF
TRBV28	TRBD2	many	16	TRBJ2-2	TGTGCCAGCAGTTATATCTCCCGCGGGAGAATCAGGGAGCTGTTTTTT	CASSYISRGRIRELFF
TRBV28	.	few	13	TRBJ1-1	TGTGCCAGCAGTTACTACCTTAACACTGAAGCTTTCTTT	CASSYYLNTEAFF
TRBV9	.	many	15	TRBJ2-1	TGTGCCAGCAGCGTTGAAGCGGGCCCCTACAATGAGCAGTTCTTC	CASSVEAGPYNEQFF
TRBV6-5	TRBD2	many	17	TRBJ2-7	TGTGCCAGCAGTTATCTAGCGGGAGGGCTCGGATCCCCCGAGCAGTACTTC	CASSYLAGGLGSPEQYF
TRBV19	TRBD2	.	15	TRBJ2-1	TGTGCCAGTACCCAAAGCGGGAGCCCCCCCAATGAGCAGTTCTTC	CASTQSGSPPNEQFF
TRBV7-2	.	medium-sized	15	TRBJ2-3	TGTGCCAGCACCCGGGCCGGGGTAGCGTGGAATACGCAGTATTTT	CASTRAGVAWNTQYF
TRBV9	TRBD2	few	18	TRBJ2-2	TGTGCCAGCAGCGTAGGGGGACTAGCGGCCATCAACACCGGGGAGCTGTTTTTT	CASSVGGLAAINTGELFF
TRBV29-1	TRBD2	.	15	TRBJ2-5	TGCAGCGTTGATGCAGCGGGACGGAGCCAAGAGACCCAGTACTTC	CSVDAAGRSQETQYF
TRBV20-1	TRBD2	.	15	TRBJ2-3	TGCAGTGCTAGGACTAGCGGATATTACACAGATACGCAGTATTTT	CSARTSGYYTDTQYF
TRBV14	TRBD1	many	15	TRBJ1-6	TGTGCCAGCAGCCAGAGACAGGGGCGGAATTCACCCCTCCACTTT	CASSQRQGRNSPLHF
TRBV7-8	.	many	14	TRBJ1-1	TGTGCCAGCAGCCCAGACCCGGCCACCACTGAAGCTTTCTTT	CASSPDPATTEAFF
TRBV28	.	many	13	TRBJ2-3	TGTGCCTACAGGGACGGTCTATCGGATACGCAGTATTTT	CAYRDGLSDTQYF
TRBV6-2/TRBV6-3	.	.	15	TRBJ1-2	TGTGCCAGCAGTTACACACAGGGAGGTATCTATGGCTACACCTTC	CASSYTQGGIYGYTF
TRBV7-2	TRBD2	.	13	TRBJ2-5	TGTGCCAGCAGCTCGACTAGCGGGGGGGCCCAGTACTTC	CASSSTSGGAQYF
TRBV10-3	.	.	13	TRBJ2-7	TGTGCCATACGACCTCAGGGTTCCTACGAGCAGTACTTC	CAIRPQGSYEQYF
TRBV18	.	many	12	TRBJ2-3	TGTGCCAGCTCACCCCCACAGGGTACGCAGTATTTT	CASSPPQGTQYF
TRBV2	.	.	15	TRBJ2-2	TGTGCCAGCAAGCGGCTAAACTCGGACACCGGGGAGCTGTCTTTT	CASKRLNSDTGELSF
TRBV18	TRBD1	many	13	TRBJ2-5	TGTGCCAGCTCAACAGGGACAGTAGAGACCCAGTACTTC	CASSTGTVETQYF
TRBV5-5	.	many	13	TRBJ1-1	TGTGCCAGCAGCCGGAGTTCCAACACTGAAGCTTTCTTT	CASSRSSNTEAFF
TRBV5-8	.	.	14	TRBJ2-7	TGTGCCAGCACCCGGAGGGCTAGAGACAACGAGCAGTACTTC	CASTRRARDNEQYF
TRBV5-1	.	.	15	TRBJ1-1	TGCGCCAGCAGCTTGGCGACGGGCACTTACACTGAAGCTTTCTTT	CASSLATGTYTEAFF
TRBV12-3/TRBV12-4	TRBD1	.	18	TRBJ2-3	TGTGCCAGCAGTCCCAGGGACAGGGACTACTATAGCACAGATACGCAGTATTTT	CASSPRDRDYYSTDTQYF
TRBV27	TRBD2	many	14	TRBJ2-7	TGTGCCAGCAGTAAGGCGGGAGGCAAATACGAGCAGTACTTC	CASSKAGGKYEQYF
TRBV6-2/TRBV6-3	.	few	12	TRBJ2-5	TGTGCCAGCAGTGAAGTCGTAGAGACCCAGTACTTC	CASSEVVETQYF
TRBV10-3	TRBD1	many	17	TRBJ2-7	TGTGCCATCAGTGAGTCCGGGACAGGGTTAGGCACCTACGAGCAGTACTTC	CAISESGTGLGTYEQYF
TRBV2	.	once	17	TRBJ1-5	TGTGCCAGCAGGGGCCCCACCGGGACACACAGCAATCAGCCCCAGCATTTT	CASRGPTGTHSNQPQHF
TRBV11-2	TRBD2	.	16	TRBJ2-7	TGTGCCAGCAGCCGAGGAAGCGGGAATCTTTACAATGAGCAGTACTTC	CASSRGSGNLYNEQYF
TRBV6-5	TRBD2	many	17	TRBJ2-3	TGTGCCAGCAGTTACCCGACTGCGGGAGGGCCGACAGATACGCAGTATTTT	CASSYPTAGGPTDTQYF
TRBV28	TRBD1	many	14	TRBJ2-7	TGTGCCAGCAGGTGGGCAGGGGGAAACAACGAGCAGTACTTC	CASRWAGGNNEQYF
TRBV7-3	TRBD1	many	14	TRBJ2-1	TGTGCCAGCGGGACAGGGGGCTCCTACAATGAGCAGTTCTTC	CASGTGGSYNEQFF
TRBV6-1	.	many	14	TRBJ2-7	TGTGCCAGCAACGGGTTCGGTCTAGCCTACGAGCAGTACTTC	CASNGFGLAYEQYF
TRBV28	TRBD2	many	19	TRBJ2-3	TGTGCCAGCAGTTTTTCCTCCACTTTAGCGGGAGTACTCACAGATACGCAGTATTTT	CASSFSSTLAGVLTDTQYF
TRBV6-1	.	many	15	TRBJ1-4	TGTGCCAGCAAGACAGCCTTTGCAACTAATGAAAAACTGTTTTTT	CASKTAFATNEKLFF
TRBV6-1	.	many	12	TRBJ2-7	TGTGCCAGCAGGACCTACTTGTCCGAGCAGTACTTC	CASRTYLSEQYF